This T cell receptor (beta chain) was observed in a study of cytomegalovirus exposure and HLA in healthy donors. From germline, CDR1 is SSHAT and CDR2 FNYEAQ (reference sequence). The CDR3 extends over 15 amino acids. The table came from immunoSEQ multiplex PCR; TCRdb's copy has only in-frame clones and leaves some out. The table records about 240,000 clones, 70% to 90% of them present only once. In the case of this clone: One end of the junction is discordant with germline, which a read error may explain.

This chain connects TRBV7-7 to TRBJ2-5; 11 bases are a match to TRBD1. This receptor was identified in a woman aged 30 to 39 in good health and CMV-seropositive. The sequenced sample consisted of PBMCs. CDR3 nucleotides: TGTGCTAGCAGCTTAGGTGGGACAGGGGGAGAGACCCAGTACTTC. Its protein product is CASSLGGTGGETQYF.